This entry lists 17 T cell receptor beta chains sequenced from one sample in a study of blood T cells in healthy people across ages. Next came a second PCR, run for about 6 to 11 cycles, which used a sample-barcoded 5' primer along with a J-beta primer mix. MiXCR was run by TCRdb on the 5' RACE reads, yielding one entry per CDR3 protein. This table holds roughly 800,000 distinct CDR3 sequences, more than 20% found once. The sample also formed part of further work on T cells of mothers and their children.

The sample consisted of blood. The receptor set was obtained from a boy younger than 18 in good health.

The sample holds a few counts of this clonotype. The CDR3 coding sequence is TGTGCCAGCAGCATAACGAAGGGAAGAACTGAAGCTTTCTTT. It codes for CASSITKGRTEAFF. V and J are TRBV11-2 and TRBJ1-1, with D hard to call. V shed 5 bases and J shed 5 bases, with 15 bases lying between them. CDR3 size: 14 residues. CDR1 is SGHAT and CDR2 is FQNNGV in the germline V gene.

This clonotype has more than one count but fewer than ten. The chain links TRBV25-1 to TRBJ1-5; a possible D gene is TRBD1 (5 bases). This CDR3 contains 15 residues. Trimming removed 2 bases from V and 3 bases from J, with 11 bases in between. Per the germline V gene, CDR1 is MGHDK and CDR2 is SYGVNS. The CDR3 loop reads CASSETGGINQPQHF. For the CDR3, the DNA is TGTGCCAGCAGTGAAACTGGGGGTATCAATCAGCCCCAGCATTTT.

The chain couples TRBV7-6 to TRBJ2-1, with TRBD2 matching over 8 bases. The CDR3 sequence is 16 residues long. Germline CDR1 reads SGHVS; CDR2 reads FNYEAQ. V gave up 1 base and J gave up 4 bases; unmatched junction bases: 6. The CDR3: CASSLGPERGYNEQFF. Here the CDR3 DNA reads TGTGCCAGCAGCTTAGGTCCAGAGCGGGGGTACAATGAGCAGTTCTTC. Full variable domain (rest looked up from reference TRBV7-6 and TRBJ2-1): GAGVSQSPRYKVTKRGQDVALRCDPISGHVSLYWYRQALGQGPEFLTYFNYEAQQDKSGLPNDRFSAERPEGSISTLTIQRTEQRDSAMYRCASSLGPERGYNEQFFGPGTRLTVL.

This chain links TRBV19 with TRBJ2-4, with unresolved D. Germline lookup yields CDR1 LNHDA and CDR2 SQIVND (reference sequence). V lost 5 bases and J 9 bases, leaving 11 bases between the germline ends. The CDR3 contains 12 residues. The CDR3, as DNA: TGTGCCAGTAGTCCTCATCTAGGCATTCAGTACTTC. Translated, it gives CASSPHLGIQYF.

The chain joins TRBV4-3 to TRBJ2-5; 7 bases agree with TRBD2. The DNA end favors TRBJ2-1, so the J call may be wrong. Per the germline V gene, CDR1 is LGHNA and CDR2 is YSLEER. This CDR3 is built from 16 residues. Here the CDR3 DNA reads TGCGCCAGCAGCCAAGAACGGGAGCGGGATTACAATGAGCAGTTCTTC. Protein sequence: CASSQERERDYNEQFF.

The chain couples TRBV25-1 to TRBJ1-4; the D is unclear. The length of the CDR3 is 14 residues. CDR1 is MGHDK, CDR2 SYGVNS, per germline. The V end lost 3 bases, the J end lost 8 bases, and 13 bases lay between the germline ends. The CDR3: CASSESISTEKLFF. DNA of the CDR3: TGTGCCAGCAGTGAGTCTATCAGTACCGAAAAACTGTTTTTT. Full variable domain (outside the CDR3, taken from reference TRBV25-1 and TRBJ1-4): EADIYQTPRYLVIGTGKKITLECSQTMGHDKMYWYQQDPGMELHLIHYSYGVNSTEKGDLSSESTVSRIRTEHFPLTLESARPSHTSQYLCASSESISTEKLFFGSGTQLSVL.

The CDR3 protein is CASSQVSSSYEQYF. The CDR3 region has the DNA TGTGCCAGCAGCCAAGTTAGCAGCTCCTACGAGCAGTACTTC. This rearrangement joins TRBV3-1 to TRBJ2-5; D is uncertain. The better agreement between TRBJ2-7 and the DNA end casts doubt on the J call. The CDR3 contains 14 residues. Germline CDR1 reads LGHDT; CDR2 reads YNNKEL (reference sequence).

This clonotype has more than one count but fewer than ten. The chain links TRBV28 to TRBJ2-7; the match to TRBD2 covers 10 bases. The CDR3 length is 15 residues. With 3 bases clipped from V and 2 bases from J, the junction kept 4 bases outside the gene matches. Germline CDR1 and CDR2: MDHEN and SYDVKM. Here the CDR3 DNA reads TGTGCCAGCAGTTTTACTAGCGGGACCCCCTACGAGCAGTACTTC. This codes for CASSFTSGTPYEQYF.

This chain connects TRBV27 to TRBJ2-7, with D maybe TRBD2 (6 bases). The length of the CDR3 is 14 residues. With 7 bases removed from V and 0 bases from J, the gap between germline ends came to 13 bases. Per germline, CDR1 MNHEY and CDR2 SMNVEV (reference sequence). CDR3 residues: CASNPGGDSYEQYF. The CDR3 DNA reads as TGTGCCAGCAACCCTGGCGGGGACTCCTACGAGCAGTACTTC.

The V and J genes are TRBV6-6 and TRBJ2-7, with D possibly TRBD1 on 7 matching bases. The CDR3 runs 15 residues. The ends were cut back, 6 bases at V and 2 bases at J, with 17 bases in the middle. Looked up from germline, CDR1 is MNHNY and CDR2 is SVGAGI (reference sequence). In DNA form, the CDR3 reads TGTGCCAGCAGGAATCCGCGGGACAGAACCTACGAGCAGTACTTC. The encoded protein is CASRNPRDRTYEQYF.

This clonotype appeared a few times. The V call is TRBV29-1, the J call TRBJ2-4; weak D call: TRBD1 (7 bases). V shed 6 bases and J shed 8 bases, with 14 bases lying between them. Germline V gene data show CDR1 as SQVTM and CDR2 as ANQGSEA. The CDR3 has 12 amino acids. This chain's CDR3 is CSVAGGKDIQYF. The CDR3 DNA follows: TGCAGCGTCGCAGGGGGGAAGGACATTCAGTACTTC.

This clonotype was counted a few times. V usage is TRBV4-3 and J usage is TRBJ2-3; 10 bases map to TRBD1. The germline V gene has CDR1 LGHNA and CDR2 YSLEER. Trimming took 5 bases from V and 7 from J; bases not matched to a gene: 6. The CDR3 covers 14 residues. The CDR3 sequence: CASSGQGDRNTQYF. The CDR3 DNA is TGCGCCAGCAGCGGACAGGGGGATCGAAATACGCAGTATTTT.

The chain recombines TRBV4-1 with TRBJ2-2; TRBD2 matches at 15 bases. The V gene end was trimmed by 6 bases and the J gene end by 8 bases; junction bases not matched to a gene: 10. The CDR3 length is 17 residues. Germline V gene sequence: CDR1 MGHRA, CDR2 YSYEKL. In DNA form, the CDR3 reads TGCGCCAGCAGTCGAACCGGGACTAGCGGGAGGAGGGGGGAGCTGTTTTTT. Translated, it gives CASSRTGTSGRRGELFF.

This clonotype was seen a few times. This chain joins TRBV7-9 and TRBJ2-1, with 7 bases identical to TRBD1. The CDR3 is 16 amino acids. Germline lookup yields CDR1 SEHNR and CDR2 FQNEAQ (reference sequence). V lost 7 bases, J lost 0 bases, and 9 bases stayed unmatched. Written as DNA, the CDR3 is TGTGCCAGCACCATTTCCGGGACAGCCTCCTACAATGAGCAGTTCTTC. It specifies CASTISGTASYNEQFF. The entire variable domain, with the rest obtained from reference TRBV7-9 and TRBJ2-1, is as follows: DTGVSQNPRHKITKRGQNVTFRCDPISEHNRLYWYRQTLGQGPEFLTYFQNEAQLEKSRLLSDRFSAERPKGSFSTLEIQRTEQGDSAMYLCASTISGTASYNEQFFGPGTRLTVL.

The V gene is TRBV4-3, the J gene TRBJ1-4; D is uncertain. The length of the CDR3 is 16 residues. Trimming pared 0 bases from V and 3 bases from J, leaving 11 bases between. CDR1 LGHNA and CDR2 YSLEER come from the germline V gene. CDR3 DNA sequence: TGCGCCAGCAGCCAAGAATTAGGATTCTCTAATGAAAAACTGTTTTTT. Its protein is CASSQELGFSNEKLFF.

The V and J genes are TRBV6-5 and TRBJ2-1; perhaps TRBD1 as D (6 bases). V gave up 11 bases and J gave up 0 bases, with 11 bases separating them. The germline gives CDR1 MNHEY, CDR2 SVGAGI. The CDR3 has 13 amino acids. The CDR3 reads CAASGDSYNEQFF. The CDR3 nucleotides are TGTGCCGCCTCAGGGGACTCCTACAATGAGCAGTTCTTC.

This chain links TRBV5-6 with TRBJ2-1; D tentatively fits TRBD1 or TRBD2 (5 bases each). Germline CDR1 reads SGHDT; CDR2 reads YYEEEE. This CDR3 has 15 amino acids. Between the trimmed V and J ends, which lost 7 bases and 0 bases, there was a span of 14 bases. In nucleotides, the CDR3 is TGTGCCAGCTGTACGTGGGGGAGCTCCTACAATGAGCAGTTCTTC. It encodes CASCTWGSSYNEQFF.